The sequence of this TCR beta chain was determined in a study of CD8+ T cells in alopecia areata. Extraction and reverse transcription of RNA yielded cDNA as the sequencing template. Profiled with immunoSEQ multiplex PCR; TCRdb holds only in-frame clones, not every one. Among more than 150,000 clones, 50% to 60% were seen once, and the ten largest hold roughly 3.3%. A note on this clone: Its antigen is as yet unknown.

Sample treatment: oral pan-JAK inhibitor, 5-10 mg twice daily. Study results and limitations: Tissue-resident alphabeta T cells belonging to normal skin likewise get sequenced within scalp specimens. The study found that many expanded lesional clones persisted in scalp and blood during tofacitinib.

From germline, CDR1 is SEHNR and CDR2 FQNEAQ (reference sequence). The trim removed 5 bases at V and 1 base at J, leaving 8 bases unmatched. The CDR3 sequence is 15 residues long. The chain has TRBV7-9 and TRBJ2-7; 7 bases are shared with TRBD2. This TCR was sampled from a human donor with alopecia areata. The sample consisted of CD4+ T cells sorted from blood, taken at week 4, from a patient treated with tofacitinib. CDR3 loop: CASSSGLGKSYEQYF. The DNA of the CDR3 is TGTGCCAGCAGCAGCGGACTAGGGAAGTCCTACGAGCAGTACTTC.